This TCR beta chain originates from a study of blood T cells in healthy people across ages. Points from the study as a whole: Comparison with aged donors showed that long-lived donors had more naive CD4+ cells and higher diversity.

PCR was performed a second time for about 6 to 12 cycles using a sample-barcoded 5' primer and a J-beta primer mix. The yield of each sample was at least 2.5 million CDR3-containing paired-end reads. TCRdb re-called the 5' RACE reads through MiXCR, storing one row per CDR3 protein. The sample holds 590,000 or so distinct CDR3 sequences, approximately 30% seen once. About this clonotype itself: Its antigen is unknown. This may be a read error: a much more frequent sequence differs by one nucleotide.

Trimming removed 5 bases from V and 11 bases from J; junction bases left unmatched: 12. This CDR3 region has 14 residues. Donors were healthy Caucasian individuals from Russia aged about 6 to 90. Sequenced: blood. The chain recombines TRBV12-3 or TRBV12-4 with TRBJ2-4, with 7 positions matching TRBD2. The origin of this receptor is a woman aged 80 or older in good health. CDR3 sequence: CASSVKLGGWVQYF. CDR3 bases: TGTGCCAGCAGTGTCAAGTTGGGGGGGTGGGTTCAGTACTTC.